These T cell receptor beta chains were read from a single sample in a study of blood T cell repertoires in COVID-19. Sequencing used immunoSEQ multiplex PCR; TCRdb keeps in-frame clones, though not all of them. The table includes roughly 250,000 clones, around 88% detected once. Input material: peripheral blood. These receptors were obtained from a man aged 40-49 years with active or convalescent COVID-19. Both conserved end residues are part of each CDR3. The D gene is left open where the match is weak. Clone size appears in some rows only: once, few, many, or a class for an expanded clone.

TRBJ2-5	.	TRBV24-1	TRBD1	CATSLGGRETQYF	TGTGCCACCAGCCTAGGGGGCCGAGAGACCCAGTACTTC
TRBJ1-2	.	TRBV6-6	TRBD1	CASRETGQRYGYTF	TGTGCCAGCAGGGAAACGGGACAGAGATATGGCTACACCTTC
TRBJ2-6	.	TRBV5-1	.	CASSFLRAGANVLTF	TGCGCCAGCAGCTTTTTGCGGGCTGGGGCCAACGTCCTGACTTTC
TRBJ1-1	.	TRBV30	.	CAWSVYMNTEAFF	TGTGCCTGGAGTGTTTACATGAACACTGAAGCTTTCTTT
TRBJ1-1	.	TRBV5-6	.	CASSLGQNVQEVAFF	TGTGCCAGCAGCTTGGGACAAAACGTCCAGGAAGTCGCTTTCTTT
TRBJ1-2	.	TRBV30	.	CAWSVSGGYGYTF	TGTGCCTGGAGTGTTTCTGGGGGCTACGGCTACACCTTC
TRBJ1-1	.	TRBV7-9	TRBD1	CASSLSQGGSAFF	TGTGCCAGCAGCTTAAGTCAGGGGGGATCGGCTTTCTTT
TRBJ1-6	.	TRBV27	TRBD1	CASSPPGQGAYSPLHF	TGTGCCAGCAGTCCCCCCGGACAGGGGGCATATTCACCCCTCCACTTT
TRBJ1-2	.	TRBV4-2	TRBD1	CASSQPPGQGHYGYTF	TGTGCCAGCAGCCAACCTCCGGGACAGGGCCACTATGGCTACACCTTC
TRBJ2-5	.	TRBV10-2	.	CASRPRTGQLQETQYF	TGCGCCAGCAGGCCCAGAACGGGACAACTACAAGAGACCCAGTACTTC
TRBJ1-6	few	TRBV15	.	CATSRGGDGSPLHF	TGTGCCACCAGCAGAGGGGGAGATGGTTCACCCCTCCACTTT
TRBJ2-1	once	TRBV11-3	TRBD2	CASSGLAGGGNEQFF	TGTGCCAGCAGCGGACTAGCGGGAGGTGGGAATGAGCAGTTCTTC
TRBJ1-3	.	TRBV3-1/TRBV3-2	.	CASSRTRGGTIYF	TGTGCCAGCAGCCGCACGAGGGGAGGCACCATATATTTT
TRBJ1-1	.	TRBV30	.	CAWSVQVTLNTEAFF	TGTGCCTGGAGTGTACAGGTAACGTTGAACACTGAAGCTTTCTTT
TRBJ1-2	.	TRBV30	.	CAWSVAGQGYGYTF	TGTGCCTGGAGTGTGGCAGGGCAGGGCTATGGCTACACCTTC
TRBJ2-1	.	TRBV29-1	TRBD1	CSVVGQGRDEQFF	TGCAGCGTTGTAGGACAGGGGAGAGATGAGCAGTTCTTC
TRBJ1-2	.	TRBV18	.	CASSPPSTGIFNYGYTF	TGTGCCAGCTCACCACCCTCAACGGGAATTTTCAACTATGGCTACACCTTC
TRBJ2-2	.	TRBV11-3	TRBD2	CASSLDMGLAGASNTGELFF	TGTGCCAGCAGCTTAGATATGGGGCTAGCGGGGGCTTCGAACACCGGGGAGCTGTTTTTT
TRBJ2-1	.	TRBV10-2	TRBD1	CASSWDSRNEQFF	TGCGCCAGCAGTTGGGACAGTCGAAATGAGCAGTTCTTC
TRBJ2-7	few	TRBV6-1	TRBD2	CASSESGGEGYF	TGTGCCAGCAGTGAATCGGGAGGGGAGGGGTACTTC
TRBJ2-7	.	TRBV20-1	.	CSASGQIYEQYF	TGCAGTGCTAGTGGACAGATCTACGAGCAGTACTTC